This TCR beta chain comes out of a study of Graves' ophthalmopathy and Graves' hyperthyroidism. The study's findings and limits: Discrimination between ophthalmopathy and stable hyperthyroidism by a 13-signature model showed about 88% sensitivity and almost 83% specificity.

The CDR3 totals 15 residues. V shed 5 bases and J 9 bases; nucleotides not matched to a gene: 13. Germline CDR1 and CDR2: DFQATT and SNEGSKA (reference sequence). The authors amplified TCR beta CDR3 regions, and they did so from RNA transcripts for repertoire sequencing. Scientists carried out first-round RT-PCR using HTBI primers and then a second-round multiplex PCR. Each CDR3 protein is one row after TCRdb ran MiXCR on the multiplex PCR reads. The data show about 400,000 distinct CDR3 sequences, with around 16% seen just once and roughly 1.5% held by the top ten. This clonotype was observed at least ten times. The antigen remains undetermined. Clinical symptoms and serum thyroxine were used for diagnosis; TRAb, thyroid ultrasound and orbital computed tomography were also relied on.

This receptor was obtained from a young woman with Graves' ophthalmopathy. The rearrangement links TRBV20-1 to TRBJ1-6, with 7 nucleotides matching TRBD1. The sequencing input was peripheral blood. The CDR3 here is CSAPRDRREISPLHF. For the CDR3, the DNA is TGCAGTGCTCCGAGGGACAGACGGGAGATTTCACCCCTCCACTTT.